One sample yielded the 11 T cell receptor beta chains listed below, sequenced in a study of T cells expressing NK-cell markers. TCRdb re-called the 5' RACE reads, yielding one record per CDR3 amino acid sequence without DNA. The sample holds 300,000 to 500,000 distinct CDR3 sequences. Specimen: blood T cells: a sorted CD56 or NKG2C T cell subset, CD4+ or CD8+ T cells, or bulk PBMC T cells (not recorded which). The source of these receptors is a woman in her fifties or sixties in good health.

CDR3 residues: CASSWGTANEAFF. V and J are TRBV5-1 and TRBJ1-1; there is no DNA to check the TCRdb D call of TRBD1. The CDR3 runs 13 residues. Germline-derived CDR1 and CDR2 are SGHRS and YFSETQ.

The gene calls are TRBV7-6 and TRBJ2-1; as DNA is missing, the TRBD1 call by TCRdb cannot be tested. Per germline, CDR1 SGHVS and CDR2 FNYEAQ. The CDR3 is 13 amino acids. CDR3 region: CASSLVPGNEQFF.

This CDR3 is CASRYGTETQYF. This sequence joins TRBV12-3 or TRBV12-4 and TRBJ2-5; TCRdb gives TRBD1 as the D gene, but with no DNA this cannot be confirmed. The CDR3 extends over 12 amino acids.

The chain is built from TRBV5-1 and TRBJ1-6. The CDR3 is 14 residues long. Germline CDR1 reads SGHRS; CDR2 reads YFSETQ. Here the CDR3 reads CASSLWDWNSPLHF.

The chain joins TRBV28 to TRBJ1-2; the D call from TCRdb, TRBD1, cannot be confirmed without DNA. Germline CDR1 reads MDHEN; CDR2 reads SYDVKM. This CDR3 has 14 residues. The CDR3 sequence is CASSPPRGNYGYTF.

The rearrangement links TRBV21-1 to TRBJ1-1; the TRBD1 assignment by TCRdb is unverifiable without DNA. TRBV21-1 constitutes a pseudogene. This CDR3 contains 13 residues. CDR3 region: CASSPQGGTEAFF.

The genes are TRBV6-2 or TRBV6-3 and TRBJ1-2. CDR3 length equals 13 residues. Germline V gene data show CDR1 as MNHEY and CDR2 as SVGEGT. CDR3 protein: CASSSDAGFGYTF.

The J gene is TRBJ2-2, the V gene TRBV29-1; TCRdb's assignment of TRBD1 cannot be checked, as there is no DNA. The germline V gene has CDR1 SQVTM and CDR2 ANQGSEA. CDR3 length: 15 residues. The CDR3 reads CSVVLVGGASGELFF.

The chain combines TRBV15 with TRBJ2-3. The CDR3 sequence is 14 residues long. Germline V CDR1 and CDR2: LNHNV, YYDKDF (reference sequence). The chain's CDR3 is CATSAADHTDTQYF.

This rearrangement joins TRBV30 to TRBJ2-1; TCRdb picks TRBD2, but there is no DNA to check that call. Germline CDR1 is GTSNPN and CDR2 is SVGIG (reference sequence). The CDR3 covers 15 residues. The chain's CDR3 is CAWSTGTSGYNEQFF.

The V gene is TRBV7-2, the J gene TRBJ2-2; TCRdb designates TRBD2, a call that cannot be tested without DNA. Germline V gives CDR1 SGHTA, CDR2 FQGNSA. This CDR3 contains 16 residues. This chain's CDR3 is CASAGGREGLPGELFF. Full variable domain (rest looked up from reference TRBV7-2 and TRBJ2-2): GAGVSQSPSNKVTEKGKDVELRCDPISGHTALYWYRQSLGQGLEFLIYFQGNSAPDKSGLPSDRFSAERTGGSVSTLTIQRTQQEDSAVYLCASAGGREGLPGELFFGEGSRLTVL.